This TCR beta chain came from a study of response to subunit inactivated influenza vaccine. General study points: Authors suggested that a seasonal influenza vaccination recruits few new T cells each time.

The CDR3 contains 18 residues. Germline V gene lookup returns CDR1 SNHLY and CDR2 FYNNEI. Trimming cost V 9 bases and J 0 bases; bases outside gene matches: 16. This clonotype was observed many times. The target antigen is unknown. One entry per CDR3 protein results from TCRdb running MiXCR on the RT-PCR reads. The table records over 650,000 distinct CDR3 sequences, under 20% of them present only once. This chain links TRBV2 with TRBJ2-1; 8 nucleotides align to TRBD2. The receptor was isolated from a man aged 50 to 59 who received an inactivated influenza vaccine. The source material was PBMCs from blood, sampled roughly 5 days after vaccination. The CDR3 sequence is CASVGASGPPSSYNEQFF. The DNA of the CDR3 is TGTGCCAGTGTTGGGGCTAGCGGGCCACCGAGCTCCTACAATGAGCAGTTCTTC.